The sample holds many counts of the clone carrying this T cell receptor beta chain. Its antigen remains unidentified. The entry originates in a study of CD8 T cells in ankylosing spondylitis. Study-wide results and caveats: What seemed typical of ankylosing spondylitis blood was a TCR beta motif built from 7 or 8 highly homologous variants.

Construction of TCR beta libraries was performed using quantitative 5'-RACE with molecular barcodes. TCRdb passed the 5' RACE reads through MiXCR, listing each CDR3 protein once. Of about 510,000 distinct CDR3 sequences listed, over 4% were seen once; the top ten hold 3.5%. This receptor was obtained from a male donor with ankylosing spondylitis. The source material was blood, either unsorted or a sorted T cell fraction (not recorded which).

CDR3 sequence reads: CASSSEVSEAFF. In DNA, the CDR3 is TGTGCCAGCAGCTCGGAGGTGAGTGAAGCTTTCTTT. V and J are TRBV5-6 and TRBJ1-1; unclear D gene. This CDR3 contains 12 residues. Germline assignment: CDR1 SGHDT and CDR2 YYEEEE. With 3 bases removed from V and 7 bases from J, the gap between germline ends came to 10 bases.